The 13 T cell receptor beta chains listed next were all sequenced from one sample in a study of control samples from healthy donors and cancer patients (dated by TCRdb to about 2020). The library was generated by the immunoSEQ multiplex PCR assay. TCRdb mirrors the immuneACCESS table, restricted to in-frame sequences. Some clones are absent from its copies; in checked studies, under half trace to an unresolved V gene, and the reason for the others is unknown. Counted in this sample were 85,000 to 90,000 clones; 86% of them appeared once. The ten largest clones take up under 25% of the sample. What was sequenced was blood. The origin of the receptors is a man younger than 40 in good health.

This sequence joins TRBV24-1 and TRBJ1-1, with D unresolved. Germline CDR1 is KGHDR and CDR2 is SFDVKD. Between the trimmed V and J ends, which lost 5 bases and 3 bases, there was a span of 9 bases. The CDR3 length is 13 residues. For the CDR3, the DNA is TGTGCCACCAGTGCTGAGCAGGACACTGAAGCTTTCTTT. It encodes CATSAEQDTEAFF.

The rearrangement uses TRBV12-3 or TRBV12-4 and TRBJ1-2, with a tentative D call TRBD1 (5 bases). This CDR3 spans 12 amino acids. V was shortened by 5 bases and J by 8 bases, with 12 bases between the two germline ends. The CDR3: CASSRHQGGYTF. The CDR3 bases are TGTGCCAGCAGTCGACACCAGGGCGGCTACACCTTC.

The V and J genes are TRBV10-2 and TRBJ2-3; no definite D call. CDR1 is WSHSY, CDR2 SAAADI, per germline. This CDR3 comprises 13 residues. The germline V and J ends were trimmed by 6 bases and 2 bases, with 9 bases remaining between them. CDR3 sequence: CASRNGYTDTQYF. CDR3 in DNA: TGCGCCAGCAGGAACGGGTACACAGATACGCAGTATTTT.

This chain joins TRBV25-1 and TRBJ2-4; D is unresolved. The V end lost 1 base, the J end lost 7 bases, and 8 bases lay between the germline ends. There are 13 residues in the CDR3. Germline V gene lookup returns CDR1 MGHDK and CDR2 SYGVNS. The CDR3 sequence is CASSEWVGNIQYF. CDR3 in DNA: TGTGCCAGCAGTGAATGGGTAGGGAACATTCAGTACTTC.

This clone was recorded only once. The rearrangement joins TRBV19 to TRBJ1-3, with a tentative D call TRBD1 (6 bases). Germline CDR1 reads LNHDA; CDR2 reads SQIVND (reference sequence). This CDR3 is built from 15 residues. V lost 4 bases and J lost 2, with 12 bases in between. Here the CDR3 reads CASSTTTGPGNTIYF. Here the CDR3 DNA reads TGTGCCAGTAGTACAACCACAGGGCCTGGAAACACCATATATTTT.

This clone was seen only once. V and J are TRBV4-1 and TRBJ2-4; 10 bases match TRBD1. V shed 2 bases and J 8 bases; nucleotides not matched to a gene: 9. From germline, CDR1 is MGHRA and CDR2 YSYEKL. The CDR3 runs to 16 residues. The CDR3 DNA follows: TGCGCCAGCAGCCAACCGGGACAGGGGAGTGCGGACATTCAGTACTTC. This translates into CASSQPGQGSADIQYF.

This chain connects TRBV10-1 to TRBJ2-7; D uncertain. The CDR3 consists of 12 residues. Germline V lookup: CDR1 WNHNN, CDR2 SYGVQD (reference sequence). The V end was cut by 8 bases, the J end by 0 bases, with 8 bases between. The CDR3 loop is CASPPRSYEQYV. CDR3 bases: TGCGCCAGCCCCCCTCGCTCCTACGAGCAGTACGTC.

The chain links TRBV30 to TRBJ1-2, with TRBD1 matching 7 bases. Per germline, CDR1 GTSNPN and CDR2 SVGIG (reference sequence). V shed 3 bases and J 4 bases; nucleotides not matched to a gene: 8. There are 14 residues in the CDR3. CDR3 in amino acids: CAWRGITGAYGYTF. In DNA form, the CDR3 reads TGTGCCTGGAGGGGCATTACAGGGGCCTATGGCTACACCTTC.

This clone was observed once. The chain's CDR3 is CAISERLTSWETQYF. CDR3 nucleotide sequence: TGTGCCATCAGTGAAAGATTGACTAGTTGGGAGACCCAGTACTTC. The rearrangement links TRBV10-3 to TRBJ2-5; D is perhaps TRBD2 (6 bases). Trimming took 3 bases from V and 5 from J, leaving 16 bases between them. CDR3 length: 15 residues. Per the germline V gene, CDR1 is ENHRY and CDR2 is SYGVKD.

The DNA for the CDR3 is TGTGCCAGCAGCCTAACCTCCAGCGGGGGAACCGGGGAGCTGTTTTTT. Translating gives CASSLTSSGGTGELFF. The chain uses TRBV7-2 and TRBJ2-2; 8 positions agree with TRBD2. There are 16 residues in the CDR3. The germline gives CDR1 SGHTA, CDR2 FQGNSA. With V trimmed by 5 bases and J by 5 bases, 10 bases remained unmatched.

The V call is TRBV11-2, the J call TRBJ2-5; D is ambiguous. This CDR3 has 13 amino acids. With 10 bases removed from V and 2 bases from J, the gap between germline ends came to 14 bases. Looked up from germline, CDR1 is SGHAT and CDR2 is FQNNGV. CDR3 DNA: TGTGCCAACCCCCGGAACTTTCAAGAGACCCAGTACTTC. Translation: CANPRNFQETQYF.

The table lists this clone with a count of one. The chain carries TRBV28 and TRBJ2-7, with D hard to call. This CDR3 region has 14 residues. V lost 6 bases and J lost 2, with 14 bases in between. Germline lookup yields CDR1 MDHEN and CDR2 SYDVKM. The CDR3 sequence is CASRGPDPAYEQYF. The CDR3 DNA is TGTGCCAGCAGAGGACCCGACCCAGCCTACGAGCAGTACTTC.

The V call is TRBV7-2, the J call TRBJ1-3; TRBD1 is a possible D gene (5 bases). The germline V gene has CDR1 SGHTA and CDR2 FQGNSA. CDR3 length equals 18 residues. V was cut by 5 bases and J by 0 bases, with 20 bases left in between. The CDR3 sequence: CASSPSGGFLVSGNTIYF. CDR3 in DNA: TGTGCCAGCAGCCCCTCCGGGGGGTTTTTAGTCTCTGGAAACACCATATATTTT.